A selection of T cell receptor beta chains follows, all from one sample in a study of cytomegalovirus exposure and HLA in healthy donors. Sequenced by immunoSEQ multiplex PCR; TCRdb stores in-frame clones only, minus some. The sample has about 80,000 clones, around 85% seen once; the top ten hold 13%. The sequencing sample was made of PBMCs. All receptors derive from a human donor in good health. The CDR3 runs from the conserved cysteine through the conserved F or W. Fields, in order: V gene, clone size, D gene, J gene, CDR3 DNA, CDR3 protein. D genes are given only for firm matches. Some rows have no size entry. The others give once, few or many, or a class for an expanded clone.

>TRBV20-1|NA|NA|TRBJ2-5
TGCAGTGCTAGAGATCTCGAGACCCAGTACTTC
CSARDLETQYF
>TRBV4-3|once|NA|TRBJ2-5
TGCGCCAGCAGCCAAGCTGCACCACAACCGGGGGAGACCCAGTACTTC
CASSQAAPQPGETQYF
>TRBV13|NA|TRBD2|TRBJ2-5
TGTGCCAGCAGCTTACTCGGGACTAGCGGGGGCTCTCAAGAGACCCAGTACTTC
CASSLLGTSGGSQETQYF
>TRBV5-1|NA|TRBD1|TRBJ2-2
TGCGCCAGCAGCTTGGAGGGACAGGTGAACACCGGGGAGCTGTTTTTT
CASSLEGQVNTGELFF
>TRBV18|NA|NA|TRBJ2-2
TGTGCCAGCTCACCTACCCTTGGGGGGATGAACACCGGGGAGCTGTTTTTT
CASSPTLGGMNTGELFF
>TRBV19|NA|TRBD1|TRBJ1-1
TGTGCCAGTAAACCAGGACAGGGAGGGACTGAAGCTTTCTTT
CASKPGQGGTEAFF
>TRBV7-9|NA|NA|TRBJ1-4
TGTGCCAGCAGCCTCGGTTTGACTAATGAAAAACTGTTTTTT
CASSLGLTNEKLFF
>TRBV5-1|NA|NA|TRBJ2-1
TGCGCCAGCAGCTCGGACTCTCCCTCAGATGAGCAGTTCTTC
CASSSDSPSDEQFF
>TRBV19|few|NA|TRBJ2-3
TGTGCCAGTAGCCCAACAGCCTTGGGTGATACGCAGTATTTT
CASSPTALGDTQYF
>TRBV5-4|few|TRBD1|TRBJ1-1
TGTGCCAGCAGCGGTCCGGGACAGGGAGAGAACACTGAAGCTTTCTTT
CASSGPGQGENTEAFF
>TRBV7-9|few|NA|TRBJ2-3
TGTGCCAGCAGCTCCCCCCCAGATAACCGAGATACGCAGTATTTT
CASSSPPDNRDTQYF
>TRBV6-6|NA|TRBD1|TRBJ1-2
TGTGCCAGCAGTCTTTCTCGACAGGGACGAGGCTACCCCTTC
CASSLSRQGRGYPF
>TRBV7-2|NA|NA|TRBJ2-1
TGTGCCAGCAGCTTAACGCTGGTAGCGGTTTTGTACAATGAGCAGTTCTTC
CASSLTLVAVLYNEQFF
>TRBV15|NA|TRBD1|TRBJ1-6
TGTGCCACCAGCAGAACCGGGACAGATAATTCACCCCTCCACTTT
CATSRTGTDNSPLHF
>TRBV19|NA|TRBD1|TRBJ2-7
TGTGCCAGTAGTAGGGTGACAGGGAACTCCTACGAGCAGTACTTC
CASSRVTGNSYEQYF
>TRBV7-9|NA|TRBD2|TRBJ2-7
TGTTCCAGCAGCTTAGTAGTGACTAGCGGGGGAAGCGAGCAGTACTTC
CSSSLVVTSGGSEQYF
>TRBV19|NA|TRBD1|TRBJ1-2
TGTGCCAGTAGTAGGGGACAGGGGACGTCTAACTATGGCTACACCTTC
CASSRGQGTSNYGYTF
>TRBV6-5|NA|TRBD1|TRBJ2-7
TGTGCCAGCAGTCGACAGGGAACGTACGAGCAGTACTTC
CASSRQGTYEQYF
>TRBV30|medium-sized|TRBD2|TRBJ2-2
TGTGCCTGGAGGCTAGCGGGGGCGCTCCGCGGGGAGCTGTTTTTT
CAWRLAGALRGELFF
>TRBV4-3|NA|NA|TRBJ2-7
TGCGCCAGCAGCCAAGAGGGGCTAGGGTACGAGCAGTACTTC
CASSQEGLGYEQYF
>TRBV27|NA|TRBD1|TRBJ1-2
TGTGCCAGCAGTCTACAGGGGAATGCCTATGGCTACACCTTC
CASSLQGNAYGYTF
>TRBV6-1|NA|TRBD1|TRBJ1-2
TGTGCCAGCAGTGAATGGACAGGGGGCAAAGGCTACACCTTC
CASSEWTGGKGYTF
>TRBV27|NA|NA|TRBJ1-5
TGTGCCAGCAGGGACAAATATAGCAATCAGCCCCAGCATTTT
CASRDKYSNQPQHF
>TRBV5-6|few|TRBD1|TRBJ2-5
TGTGCCAGCAGCTTCGGCTACAGGGGCCAAGAGACCCAGTACTTC
CASSFGYRGQETQYF
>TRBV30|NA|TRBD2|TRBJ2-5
TGTGCCTGGAGTGTAGATCCTAGCGGGGAAGAGACCCAGTACTTC
CAWSVDPSGEETQYF
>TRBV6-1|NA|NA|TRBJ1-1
TGTGCCAGCAGTGATAGGGAGAGGTTCGCTGAAGCTTTCTTT
CASSDRERFAEAFF
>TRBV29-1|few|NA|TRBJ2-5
TGCAGCCCAGGGGGGGAGACCCAGTACTTC
CSPGGETQYF
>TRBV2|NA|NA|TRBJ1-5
TGTGCCAGCAGTGGGCAGGGCCGGAGCAATCAGCCCCAGCATTTT
CASSGQGRSNQPQHF
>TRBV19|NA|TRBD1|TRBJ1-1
TGTGCCACCTCCCTGGGACAGGGGGCGTTTGGGTTAACTGAAGCTTTCTTT
CATSLGQGAFGLTEAFF
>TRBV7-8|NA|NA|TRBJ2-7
TGTGCCAGCAGCCGTTCCTACGAGCAGTACTTC
CASSRSYEQYF
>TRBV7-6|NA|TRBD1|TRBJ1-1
TGTGCCAGCAGCCCAGGACAGGGGATGACTGAAGCTTTCTTT
CASSPGQGMTEAFF
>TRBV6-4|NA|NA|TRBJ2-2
TGTGCCAGCAGTGCGGTGGCGGGGTCCCCCCCGGGCACCGGGGAGCTGTTTTTT
CASSAVAGSPPGTGELFF
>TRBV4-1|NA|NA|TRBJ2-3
TGTGCCAGCAGCCAAGATAGGGGGGGGAGCACAGATACGCAGTATTTT
CASSQDRGGSTDTQYF
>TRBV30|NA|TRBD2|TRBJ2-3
TGTGCCTGGTCCAGCGGGAACACAGATACGCAGTATTTT
CAWSSGNTDTQYF
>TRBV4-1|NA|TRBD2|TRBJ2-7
TGCGCCAGCAGCCAATCTAGCGGGGGGCCCTACGAGCAGTACTTC
CASSQSSGGPYEQYF
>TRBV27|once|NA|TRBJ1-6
TGTGCCAGCAGTTTCGGGATCAATTCACCCCTCCACTTT
CASSFGINSPLHF
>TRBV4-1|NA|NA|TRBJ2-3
TGCGCCAGCAGCCCCACAGTAACACAGATTAGCACAGATACGCAGTATTTT
CASSPTVTQISTDTQYF
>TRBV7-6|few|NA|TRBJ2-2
TGTGCCAGCAGAGTAGGGGGAGATCGTACCGGGGAGCTGTTTTTT
CASRVGGDRTGELFF
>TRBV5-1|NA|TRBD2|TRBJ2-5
TGCGCCAGCAGCTATCTAGCGGGGGCTGAGGAGACCCAGTACTTC
CASSYLAGAEETQYF
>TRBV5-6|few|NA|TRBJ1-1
TGTGCCAGCAGCTTGGTAAGGGAGCCGTACACTGAAGCTTTCTTT
CASSLVREPYTEAFF
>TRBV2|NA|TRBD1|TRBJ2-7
TGTGCCAGAGGACAGGGAAAGTACGAGCAGTACTTC
CARGQGKYEQYF
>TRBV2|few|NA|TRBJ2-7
TGTGCCAGCAGTTTGGAGATCTACGAGCAGTACTTC
CASSLEIYEQYF
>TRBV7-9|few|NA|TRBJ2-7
TGTGCCAGCAGCCTTCTGACGGAGTCGTCCTACGAGCAGTACTTC
CASSLLTESSYEQYF
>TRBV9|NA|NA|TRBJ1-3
TGTGCCAGCAGCGTAGACTTTTCTGGAAACACCATATATTTT
CASSVDFSGNTIYF
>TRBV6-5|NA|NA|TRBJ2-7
TGTGCCAGCAGTATACCCCCAGGGTCCGAGCAGTACTTC
CASSIPPGSEQYF